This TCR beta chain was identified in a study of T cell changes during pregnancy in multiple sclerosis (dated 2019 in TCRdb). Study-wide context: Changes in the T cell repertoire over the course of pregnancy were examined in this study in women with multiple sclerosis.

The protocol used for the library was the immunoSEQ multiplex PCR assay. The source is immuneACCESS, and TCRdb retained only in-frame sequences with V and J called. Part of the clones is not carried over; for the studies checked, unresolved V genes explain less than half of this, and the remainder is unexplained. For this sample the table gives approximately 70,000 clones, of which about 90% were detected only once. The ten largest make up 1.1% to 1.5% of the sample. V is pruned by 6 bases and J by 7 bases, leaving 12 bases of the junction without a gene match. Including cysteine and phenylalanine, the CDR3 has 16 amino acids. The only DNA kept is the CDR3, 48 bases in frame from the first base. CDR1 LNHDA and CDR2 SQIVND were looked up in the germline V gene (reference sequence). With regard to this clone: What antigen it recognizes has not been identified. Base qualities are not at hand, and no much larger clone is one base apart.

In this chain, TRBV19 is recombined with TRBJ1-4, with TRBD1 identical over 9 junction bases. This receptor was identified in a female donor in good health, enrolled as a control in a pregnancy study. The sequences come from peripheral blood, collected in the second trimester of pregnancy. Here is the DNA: TGTGCCAGTAGGGACCCCTTGGGACAGGGAATTGAAAAACTGTTTTTT. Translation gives CASRDPLGQGIEKLFF.